This record concerns one T cell receptor beta chain sequence. Its antigen is unidentified. The PCR made use of 60 Vbeta and 13 Jbeta primers. Clones were sequenced by immunoSEQ multiplex PCR, and TCRdb holds only the in-frame ones, with some missing. The sample totals some 120,000 clones. Germline loops: CDR1 SGHAT, CDR2 FQNNGV. Trimming stripped 5 bases from V and 7 bases from J, with 12 bases between. The CDR3 has 13 amino acids. The data were taken from a study of cytomegalovirus exposure and HLA in healthy donors. The wider study: Of a few hundred genotyped donors, more than 65% grouped in the Caucasian-associated ancestry cluster. Findings and limits, study-wide: Altogether, 150 to 200 TCR beta chains were recorded as cytomegalovirus-associated. In an earlier analysis, most TCR beta V segments were productive about 87% or about 30% of the time.

The chain uses TRBV11-2 and TRBJ2-1; D call uncertain. The origin of this receptor is a man younger than 35 in good health and CMV-seronegative. The source material was PBMCs. CDR3 DNA: TGTGCCAGCAGCCCCCTGTCGAGAAATGAGCAGTTCTTC. Translation gives CASSPLSRNEQFF.